The entry below gives a single TCR beta chain sequence along with its context. The target antigen is unknown. This specimen belongs to a study of human T cells and chemical hapten exposure. Overall study context: Minor pooled library volume differences mainly drove per-sample TCR yield variation. Study-wide points: No change in TCRs above 1 in 1000 frequency was produced by DPC sensitization.

Indicated time point: healthy volunteer bleed at 6 weeks. Unfractionated whole blood served as the source for total RNA extraction. In the library, unique molecular identifiers were attached to individual cDNA molecules. Original methodology: Sampled TCR counts reached a median of 95,638 per sample, with values ranging from 23,224 to 690,600. TCRdb re-derived calls from the RACE reads in MiXCR, one entry per CDR3 protein. For this entry, the V and J calls and clone size follow TCRdb and not the study's own pipeline. Of some 78,000 distinct CDR3 sequences listed, over 8.5% are singletons. Trimming removed 5 bases at V and 5 bases at J, with 15 bases between. This CDR3 has 14 amino acids. The germline CDR1 and CDR2 sequences are SNHLY and FYNNEI.

The clonotype was recovered from a male donor in good health. Some clones in this sample may be carry-over from other donors' samples. Sequences were obtained from whole blood. This rearrangement joins TRBV2 to TRBJ2-5; TRBD1 is a possible D gene (6 bases). CDR3 nucleotide sequence: TGTGCCAGCAGTCCCGGGACACTCGGGGAGACCCAGTACTTC. Translated: CASSPGTLGETQYF.